The T cell receptor (beta chain) described here comes from a study of cytomegalovirus exposure and HLA in healthy donors. As regards this clone: What it binds is not known.

Overall study findings and caveats: In vitro data verified a few CMV-associated chains as specific for CMV antigens. The study recorded about 150 TCR beta chains that were cytomegalovirus-associated. According to a later analysis, TCR clusters from the first cohort tended to co-occur in the 100 to 150 validation repertoires.

The table came from immunoSEQ multiplex PCR; TCRdb's copy has only in-frame clones and leaves some out. The sample records 150,000 to 200,000 clones, roughly 83% being singletons. The TCR sequence derives from a man aged 25-45 years in good health and CMV-seropositive. Sequencing was carried out using PBMCs.

CDR3 in DNA: TGTGCCAGCAGTTACTGGCGGGGAGACTACGAGCAGTACTTC. It yields the protein CASSYWRGDYEQYF. The chain employs TRBV6-5 and TRBJ2-7, with D maybe TRBD2 (6 bases). V was pared by 1 base and J by 3 bases, with 10 bases between. CDR1 is MNHEY, CDR2 SVGAGI, per germline. CDR3 length: 14 residues.